This is a list of T cell receptor beta chains from one sample in a study of blood T cell repertoires in COVID-19. This table comes from immunoSEQ multiplex PCR, and its TCRdb copy is limited to in-frame clones, with some not included. The sample has about 190,000 clones, more than 75% seen once. Sequencing input: PBMCs or T cells enriched from blood (not recorded which). Every receptor here comes from a woman aged 45 to 65 with acute COVID-19. Both conserved end residues are part of each CDR3. Each record gives: CDR3 DNA, CDR3 protein, V gene, D gene, J gene, clone size. D genes are given only for firm matches. Where a row states a size, it is once, few, many or the class of an expanded clone; other rows omit it.

TGCGCCAGCAGCCAAGAATCCCGGCGGGGAGGCACTGAAGCTTTCTTT CASSQESRRGGTEAFF TRBV4-3 . TRBJ1-1 .
TGTGCCAGCAGAAATACGTACAGGGGGCGCGGCTATGGCTACACCTTC CASRNTYRGRGYGYTF TRBV5-5 TRBD1 TRBJ1-2 .
TGTGCCAGCAGGAATCCCGGGACAGTCTATGGCTACACCTTC CASRNPGTVYGYTF TRBV2 TRBD1 TRBJ1-2 .
TGTGCCAGCAGCCAACGAGCAACTAATGAAAAACTGTTTTTT CASSQRATNEKLFF TRBV3-1/TRBV3-2 . TRBJ1-4 .
TGTGCCAGCAGCTCTACGATTAAGAGCGGGGCAGAGCAGTTCTTC CASSSTIKSGAEQFF TRBV7-3 TRBD2 TRBJ2-1 .
TGTGCCAGCAGCCAAGGGGCTAGCGAGGTCAATGAGCAGTTCTTC CASSQGASEVNEQFF TRBV4-2 . TRBJ2-1 .
TGTGCCAGCAGTTACGACAGGGGGGCGGAAAAACTGTTTTTT CASSYDRGAEKLFF TRBV6-5 TRBD1 TRBJ1-4 once
TGTGCCAGCAGCTTAGACCCCGGGATTAATTCACCCCTCCACTTT CASSLDPGINSPLHF TRBV7-3 . TRBJ1-6 .
TGTGCCAGTTCAGTCCGGGACAGGGGGCAGCCCCAGCATTTT CASSVRDRGQPQHF TRBV6-5 TRBD1 TRBJ1-5 .
TGTGCCAGCAGCTTAGCGACGGGGGGCAGGTCAGATACGCAGTATTTT CASSLATGGRSDTQYF TRBV7-8 . TRBJ2-3 .